This TCR beta chain came from a study of cytomegalovirus exposure and HLA in healthy donors (dated by TCRdb to about 2017). With respect to the entire study: An earlier analysis of some 620 of the donors reported 276 Gb of sequence data and 95 million to 140 million unique TCR beta sequences obtained from 180 million or so T cells. An early release covering approximately 600 HLA-typed donors comprised about 300 gigabases of sequencing data and about 90 million unique TCR sequences. Of the 300 to 500 genotyped donors, 70% to 90% were placed in the genetic ancestry cluster associated with self-reported Caucasian donors. The aim of the study was to test whether cataloging public T cell receptors could identify signatures of past pathogen exposure. The study profiled the T cell repertoires of more than 500 subjects by immunosequencing and related them to cytomegalovirus serostatus. Besides the first cohort of around 670 subjects, a separate validation cohort made up of 120 different subjects was used. The study combined high-throughput TCR immunosequencing, statistical association of individual TCRs with disease status, and machine learning to predict cytomegalovirus infection status. A later analysis re-analyzed previously published TCR beta repertoires from roughly 630 donors and added high-resolution HLA genotyping to study TCR occurrence patterns. Rather than using new phenotypic data, the later analysis identified candidate immune exposures from TCR beta sequences and from how often those sequences occurred across donors. An earlier analysis of 587 of the donors used high-throughput TCR beta sequencing to judge whether each TCR beta V gene segment behaved as functional or pseudogenic. Alongside the repertoire data, information on donor age, sex, ethnicity and CMV serostatus was compiled. Genome-wide SNP genotypes for about 65% of the roughly 700 donors were used in a later genetic analysis, which treated that subset as a discovery cohort. All discovery cohort repertoires had been generated using a single sequencing platform. Both class I and class II loci were covered by HLA typing, at four-digit resolution. The number of donors typed differed by locus, with about 620-630 for A, B, C, DRB1 and DQB1, roughly 520 for DQA1, under 610 for DPA1, and some 440 for DPB1. About five DR-DQ haplotypes were handled as single units for association and clustering because linkage in the cohort was strong. Among 398 genotyped donors of the cohort, an average of approximately 220,000 unique TCR beta nucleotide sequences was sequenced per donor, of which roughly 17% were non-productive.

This clone has more than one count but fewer than ten. Its recognized antigen is unknown. Within one base of it there is no much larger clone, and no base qualities were kept. The junction shows trimming of 7 bases on V and 7 bases on J, and the gene matches do not reach 13 bases of it. From a lookup of the germline V gene (reference sequence), CDR1 and CDR2 are LNHDA and SQIVND. From its cysteine to its phenylalanine, the CDR3 spans 15 amino acids. CDR3 DNA is the only sequence kept; it has 45 bases, read in frame from the first base. The cohort was made up of several hundred healthy bone marrow donors. Cohort members were all nominally healthy when sampled, although unrecorded immune exposures were likely present. The donor was CMV seronegative and was included in the group of 352 seronegative cohort members. A peripheral blood sample was provided by each donor, and peripheral blood mononuclear cells were used for TCR beta sequencing. The Qiagen DNeasy Blood Extraction Kit was used to extract genomic DNA from the blood cell samples.

The library was prepared using the immunoSEQ multiplex PCR assay. For the multiplex PCR, a mixture combining 60 forward primers for TCR Vbeta segments and 13 reverse primers for TCR Jbeta segments was used. The CDR3 region of rearranged TCR beta genes was amplified from genomic DNA with a multiplex PCR assay. The amplified TCR beta libraries were sequenced on the Illumina HiSeq System as 87-base-pair reads. The source study handled its data this way. A later analysis tallied around 80 million unique TCR beta chains across the 600 to 700 repertoires, and around 10 million of those chains were shared by two or more donors. A nearest-neighbor algorithm error-corrected the raw reads and collapsed the reads into unique sequences, merging closely related sequences to remove PCR and sequencing errors. CDR3 sequences were aligned to IMGT reference sequences to assign V, D and J gene segments. For a sequence to be retained, at least a six-nucleotide match to both a V gene segment and a J gene segment was required. A rearrangement counted as productive if the CDR3 had no stop codons and remained in frame with V and J, and every other rearrangement counted as non-productive. Following IMGT convention, CDR3 was defined as the stretch from the second conserved V-encoded cysteine to the conserved J-encoded phenylalanine. The earlier analysis of a few hundred of the donors excluded any sequence lacking an unambiguous match to a single V gene segment. In an earlier analysis of several hundred of the donors, V segments were called functional above 56.7% productive rearrangements and were called segregating when the between-donor standard deviation exceeded 5%. A statistical classification framework was built to diagnose cytomegalovirus status from the catalog of TCR beta chain sequences. V and J gene assignment, in a later analysis, came from comparing TCR nucleotide sequences with IMGT/GENE-DB human TR gene sequences. Using the TCRdist pipeline, a later analysis assigned CDR3 sequences along with most-parsimonious VDJ recombination scenarios. In a later analysis, each TCR beta chain was defined by its CDR3 amino acid sequence together with its V-gene family, and reads without a unique V-gene family were excluded. In a later analysis, 500 to 700 highly shared, low-generation-probability nucleotide sequences were removed to address suspected cross-contamination and a sequencing artifact. A later analysis calculated a clonal expansion index for each public chain from normalized within-repertoire ranks of inferred template counts. In a later analysis, generation probabilities were computed using a VDJ recombination model fitted to out-of-frame rearrangements, and the results were checked against IGoR. In a later analysis, TCR-TCR, TCR-HLA and TCR-CMV co-occurrence was scored with hypergeometric tests, and a repertoire-size bias correction was applied to TCR pairs. To estimate false discovery rates, a later analysis permuted the HLA or CMV assignments 20 times. In a later analysis, co-occurring TCRs were grouped using DBSCAN, with TCRdist sequence similarity added in when clustering inside HLA-allele-positive subsets. For co-occurrence clustering, repertoires with fewer than 30,000 or more than 120,000 public chains were excluded, along with four or five repertoires with anomalous nucleotide sharing. TCRdb's version of the immuneACCESS table is confined to in-frame rearrangements and falls short of the full clone set. An unresolved V gene accounts for under half of the shortfall where checked; the remainder is of unknown origin. The V and J calls and the clone size are those of that table, but D and trimming were determined from the DNA. Recorded for this sample are fewer than 110,000 clones; more than 70% of them occurred a single time. Jointly, the top ten make up 7.8% of the sample.

Overall results and qualifications from the work: V-gene and J-gene trimming of TCR beta chains was associated with a missense DCLRE1C variant in a later genetic analysis, and the association was replicated in an independent cohort. Some IMGT-functional V segments, including TRBV6-2 and TRBV6-3, could not be distinguished by the 87-base-pair reads and were therefore excluded. The classifier was reported to diagnose cytomegalovirus status with high specificity and sensitivity in both the original and validation cohorts. The presence/absence analyses assumed that sequencing depth was roughly uniform across donors, and that assumption may not be true. Linkage disequilibrium might explain the correlated functional status among segregating V segments, but an unknown experimental factor could not be excluded. A cluster of highly shared sequence variants was judged likely to represent a technical artifact of the sequencing pipeline. In a later genetic analysis, fewer N-insertions in productive TCRs were reported among donors in an Asian-associated ancestry cluster than the approximately 670-donor mean. A later analysis found that HLA-associated TCR beta chains were more clonally expanded and had lower generation probabilities than equally common non-associated chains. Because counts were too low, around 17 rarely observed V segments, including chromosome 9 orphons, were left out of the earlier analysis of about 500 of the donors. According to a later analysis, TCR association rates differed among HLA loci, with DRB1 alleles showing the most associated TCRs and HLA-C alleles showing the fewest. HLA typing was unavailable for some donors at each locus, so association tests used only the typed subset. Immune exposure information for the cohort was limited to CMV serostatus. According to a later analysis, most CMV-associated TCR beta chains appeared to be HLA-restricted, and the HLA associations seemed to be driven largely by CMV exposure. According to a later analysis, parvovirus B19, influenza, CMV and Epstein-Barr virus appeared linked to several top co-occurrence clusters. The study gave a list of some 150 TCR beta chains associated with cytomegalovirus. Assigning TCR associations to individual alleles was difficult when HLA alleles, especially DR and DQ, strongly co-occurred. A further reported finding was that TCR beta sequences accurately predicted the HLA-A and HLA-B alleles for most subjects in the first cohort. The authors suggested that the approach could potentially be extended to other disease states and immunological phenotypes. Broadly in line with IMGT annotations, most TCR beta V segments showed up in productive rearrangements about 87% or about 30% of the time in an earlier analysis of roughly 590 of the donors. In this cohort, only TCR beta chains were sequenced, and detectable features were limited by the absence of alpha or paired-chain data. Most TCR sequences were observed very rarely across donors, whereas some public TCRs were present in many individuals. Three of the identified cytomegalovirus-associated TCR beta chains were confirmed in vitro to be specific for cytomegalovirus antigens. At a false discovery rate of 0.05, a later analysis linked 16,951 TCR beta sequences to specific HLA alleles.

This TCR was sampled from a man in his thirties or forties in good health and CMV-seronegative. The sequencing sample was made of PBMCs. Rearrangement joined TRBV19 to TRBJ2-1; the central 7 bases match TRBD2. The nucleotide sequence reads TGTGCCAGTATCGTCAGCGGGAAGAGCTTGAATGAGCAGTTCTTC. Its amino acids are CASIVSGKSLNEQFF. With the rest looked up from the reference TRBV19 and TRBJ2-1 genes rather than sequenced, the full variable domain is DGGITQSPKYLFRKEGQNVTLSCEQNLNHDAMYWYRQDPGQGLRLIYYSQIVNDFQKGDIAEGYSVSREKKESFPLTVTSAQKNPTAFYLCASIVSGKSLNEQFFGPGTRLTVL.